The sequence of this TCR beta chain was determined in a study of T-cell memory formation after mild COVID-19. About this clonotype itself: Its specificity is unknown.

Each CDR3 protein is one row after TCRdb ran MiXCR on the 5' RACE reads. Of tens of thousands of distinct CDR3 sequences listed, around 13% are singletons. The ends lost 1 base at V and 4 bases at J; junction bases unmatched: 5. CDR1 and CDR2 (germline): SGHTA, FQGNSA. The CDR3 consists of 16 residues. Study conclusions and caveats: Clones which contracted sat mainly in CM and EM if CD4+, and in EMRA if CD8+.

The specimen was PBMCs or a T cell subset sorted from them (not recorded which). The chain employs TRBV7-2 and TRBJ2-1; 9 bases match TRBD2. The clonotype originates from a man between 18 and 29 years old who had mild COVID-19 (a few samples of this study predate the infection). Cell type and time point are not known. The CDR3, as DNA: TGTGCCAGCAGCTTAGGGAGCGGGGGGCGGTACAATGAGCAGTTCTTC. This gives the protein CASSLGSGGRYNEQFF.